This passage covers 28 T cell receptor beta chains from one sample sequenced in a study of graft-versus-host responses after intestinal transplantation (dated by TCRdb to about 2021). The library was prepared using the immunoSEQ multiplex PCR assay. TCRdb limited this immuneACCESS table to in-frame rearrangements with V and J called. A share of clones is missing; checked studies link under half to unresolved V genes, and the rest is unexplained. This sample comprises around 99,000 clones, roughly 89% of them detected only once. Clones ranked in the top ten supply about 0.7% of the sample. This specimen's time point label, per the study, means: cells obtained before transplantation from donor or recipient. Antigens for these TCRs are unknown. The input for sequencing was unstimulated CD4+ T cells sorted from spleen or lymph node cells, taken before transplant. The receptors stem from a human donor who was the organ donor for an intestinal transplant.

This clone was found once. The chain recombines TRBV19 with TRBJ2-3; D is unresolved. Trimming left V 3 bases short and J 5 bases short, with 12 bases between. The CDR3 extends over 14 amino acids. From germline, CDR1 is LNHDA and CDR2 SQIVND (reference sequence). CDR3 DNA sequence: TGTGCCAGTAGTATTTGGGGAACGGGAGATACGCAGTATTTT. Translating it yields CASSIWGTGDTQYF.

V usage is TRBV4-1 and J usage is TRBJ2-7; TRBD1 matches at 9 bases. CDR1 MGHRA and CDR2 YSYEKL come from the germline V gene. The CDR3 covers 16 residues. Trimming took 1 base from V and 4 from J; bases not matched to a gene: 8. The CDR3 bases are TGCGCCAGCAGCCAAGCAATGGGACAGGGCCGGTACGAGCAGTACTTC. Residues: CASSQAMGQGRYEQYF.

J is TRBJ2-1 and V is TRBV10-2; 9 bases are a match to TRBD2. Germline V gene lookup returns CDR1 WSHSY and CDR2 SAAADI. V was pared by 5 bases and J by 13 bases, with 6 bases of the junction left unmatched. CDR3 length: 12 amino acids. This CDR3 reads CASSSLAGYQFF. The CDR3 DNA reads as TGCGCCAGCAGTTCCCTAGCGGGATATCAGTTCTTC.

V usage is TRBV6-1 and J usage is TRBJ1-5, with a tentative D call TRBD1 (6 bases). CDR1 and CDR2 (germline): MNHNS, SASEGT. Deletions cut 1 base from V and 7 bases from J, with 17 bases between. This CDR3 is built from 16 residues. CDR3 DNA: TGTGCCAGCAGTGAAGGGGAGGGCAGGGGCTGGCAGCCCCAGCATTTT. It codes for CASSEGEGRGWQPQHF.

This clone appeared once. This chain links TRBV18 with TRBJ2-1, with TRBD2 matching over 10 bases. The CDR3 totals 15 residues. The junction had 9 bases not matched to a gene; V was cut back by 1 base and J by 12 bases. The germline gives CDR1 KGHSH, CDR2 LQKENI. CDR3 amino acids: CASSPRTIAGGGQFF. Here the CDR3 DNA reads TGTGCCAGCTCACCACGAACAATAGCGGGGGGAGGGCAGTTCTTC.

With regard to this clone: The sample contains more than one DNA sequence encoding this CDR3. The chain links TRBV29-1 to TRBJ2-2; 10 positions match TRBD1. V lost 4 bases, J lost 5 bases, and 4 bases stayed unmatched. The CDR3 consists of 14 residues. Germline loops: CDR1 SQVTM, CDR2 ANQGSEA. CDR3 DNA sequence: TGCAGCGTTGGGACAGGGGGGCGGACCGGGGAGCTGTTTTTT. Its translation is CSVGTGGRTGELFF.

This chain joins TRBV9 and TRBJ1-2; the match to TRBD1 covers 10 bases. Germline V gives CDR1 SGDLS, CDR2 YYNGEE. The ends lost 0 bases at V and 0 bases at J; junction bases unmatched: 8. The CDR3 runs 18 residues. The CDR3 loop is CASSVEGDRGPTNYGYTF. CDR3 bases: TGTGCCAGCAGCGTAGAGGGGGACAGGGGCCCTACTAACTATGGCTACACCTTC.

The genes are TRBV5-1 and TRBJ1-1, with D unclear. Germline CDR1 reads SGHRS; CDR2 reads YFSETQ. This CDR3 has 15 amino acids. Trimming removed 1 base at V and 0 bases at J, with 10 bases between. CDR3 sequence: CASSLMDGMNTEAFF. Here the CDR3 DNA reads TGCGCCAGCAGCTTGATGGACGGGATGAACACTGAAGCTTTCTTT.

This clone is labeled as medium-sized. This chain uses TRBV7-2 with TRBJ2-3, with D tentatively TRBD1 (6 bases). Germline V lookup: CDR1 SGHTA, CDR2 FQGNSA. The CDR3 sequence is 15 residues long. The V and J ends lost 4 bases and 4 bases respectively, with 15 bases between them. Here the CDR3 DNA reads TGTGCCAGCAGCTCCCGCCTCGACAGGTCAGATACGCAGTATTTT. Its translation is CASSSRLDRSDTQYF.

CDR3 DNA sequence: TGTGCCAGCAGCGGAGAAGAAAGGGGGGGAGGCTATGGCTACACCTTC. Translating gives CASSGEERGGGYGYTF. This chain joins TRBV9 and TRBJ1-2, with D possibly matching TRBD1 (6 bases). V was pared by 3 bases and J by 4 bases, with 19 bases between. CDR3 size: 16 residues. The germline CDR1 and CDR2 sequences are SGDLS and YYNGEE. Full variable domain (missing parts from reference TRBV9 and TRBJ1-2): DSGVTQTPKHLITATGQRVTLRCSPRSGDLSVYWYQQSLDQGLQFLIQYYNGEERAKGNILERFSAQQFPDLHSELNLSSLELGDSALYFCASSGEERGGGYGYTFGSGTRLTVV.

The chain joins TRBV5-1 to TRBJ1-3; D uncertain. This CDR3 comprises 16 residues. With 0 bases removed from V and 0 bases from J, the gap between germline ends came to 10 bases. Germline assignment: CDR1 SGHRS and CDR2 YFSETQ. CDR3 nucleotides: TGCGCCAGCAGCTTGGAGGTGGGGAGCTCTGGAAACACCATATATTTT. As protein: CASSLEVGSSGNTIYF.

The CDR3 loop is CASSETGTLYNEQFF. The CDR3 DNA sequence: TGTGCCAGCAGTGAAACCGGGACCCTCTACAATGAGCAGTTCTTC. V usage is TRBV6-1 and J usage is TRBJ2-1; D could derive from TRBD1 or TRBD2 (5 bases each). The V end lost 2 bases, the J end lost 3 bases, and 11 bases lay between the germline ends. CDR1 is MNHNS and CDR2 is SASEGT in the germline V gene. The CDR3 is made up of 15 amino acids.

The gene calls are TRBV6-1 and TRBJ1-5, with D maybe TRBD1 (5 bases). Trimming took 4 bases from V and 4 from J, leaving 14 bases between them. The CDR3 contains 15 residues. Germline V gene data show CDR1 as MNHNS and CDR2 as SASEGT. The CDR3 bases are TGTGCCAGCAGTGGACAGCTAGCCGTTAATCAGCCCCAGCATTTT. Its protein is CASSGQLAVNQPQHF.

The chain has TRBV11-3 and TRBJ2-7; 8 bases agree with TRBD2. Losses at the gene ends were 3 bases for V and 1 base for J; bases not matched to a gene: 2. From germline, CDR1 is SGHNT and CDR2 YENEEA. The CDR3 covers 14 residues. CDR3 region: CASSFTSGSYEQYF. The CDR3, as DNA: TGTGCCAGCAGCTTTACTAGCGGTTCCTACGAGCAGTACTTC.

The rearrangement joins TRBV2 to TRBJ2-6; a possible D gene is TRBD2 (5 bases). From germline, CDR1 is SNHLY and CDR2 FYNNEI. CDR3 length: 16 residues. Deletions cut 7 bases from V and 0 bases from J, with 13 bases between. Here the CDR3 reads CASKDGGGSGANVLTF. As DNA, the CDR3 is TGTGCCAGCAAAGATGGAGGAGGCTCTGGGGCCAACGTCCTGACTTTC.

J is TRBJ2-7 and V is TRBV5-1, with D perhaps given as TRBD1 or TRBD2 (6 bases each). Trimming removed 0 bases at V and 6 bases at J, with 7 bases between. The germline gives CDR1 SGHRS, CDR2 YFSETQ. The CDR3 consists of 12 residues. The CDR3 region is CASSLEGGEQYF. The CDR3 DNA sequence: TGCGCCAGCAGCTTGGAGGGGGGCGAGCAGTACTTC. Drawing the rest from reference TRBV5-1 and TRBJ2-7, the complete variable domain is KAGVTQTPRYLIKTRGQQVTLSCSPISGHRSVSWYQQTPGQGLQFLFEYFSETQRNKGNFPGRFSGRQFSNSRSEMNVSTLELGDSALYLCASSLEGGEQYFGPGTRLTVT.

This clone has only one observation. The chain links TRBV19 to TRBJ2-5; D is perhaps TRBD1 or TRBD2 (7 bases each). The end of the DNA fits TRBJ2-7 better, so the J call may be wrong. The CDR3 is made up of 15 amino acids. Germline values: CDR1 LNHDA, CDR2 SQIVND (reference sequence). CDR3 sequence reads: CASSISQGGPYEQYF. CDR3 sequence (DNA): TGTGCCAGTAGTATTAGCCAGGGGGGGCCCTACGAGCAGTACTTC.

The CDR3 loop reads CASSRDYNEQFF. The CDR3 DNA reads TGTGCCAGCAGCCGGGACTACAATGAGCAGTTCTTC. The rearrangement joins TRBV11-2 to TRBJ2-1, with a possible D match to TRBD2 (5 bases). CDR1 SGHAT and CDR2 FQNNGV come from the germline V gene. The germline V and J ends were trimmed by 5 bases and 3 bases, with 5 bases remaining between them. CDR3 length equals 12 residues.

This clone was observed once. J is TRBJ2-7 and V is TRBV5-1; TRBD2 might be the D (5 bases). The CDR3 length is 13 residues. V lost 4 bases and J 3 bases, leaving 11 bases between the germline ends. CDR1 is SGHRS and CDR2 is YFSETQ in the germline V gene. CDR3 in amino acids: CASSVWAGYEQYF. The CDR3 bases are TGCGCCAGCAGCGTCTGGGCGGGCTACGAGCAGTACTTC.

The chain combines TRBV5-1 with TRBJ1-2; a possible D gene is TRBD1 (5 bases). Germline CDR1 is SGHRS and CDR2 is YFSETQ. This CDR3 spans 15 amino acids. Trimming removed 3 bases from V and 6 bases from J, with 18 bases in between. CDR3 residues: CASSSQTEWRNGYTF. DNA for the CDR3: TGCGCCAGCAGCTCACAGACAGAATGGAGAAATGGCTACACCTTC. The variable domain in full, with the rest retrieved from reference TRBV5-1 and TRBJ1-2, is KAGVTQTPRYLIKTRGQQVTLSCSPISGHRSVSWYQQTPGQGLQFLFEYFSETQRNKGNFPGRFSGRQFSNSRSEMNVSTLELGDSALYLCASSSQTEWRNGYTFGSGTRLTVV.

The chain couples TRBV6-1 to TRBJ2-7; D gene uncertain. Trimming shortened V by 5 bases and J by 4 bases, and 18 bases separated the two germline ends. The CDR3 spans 15 residues. Per germline, CDR1 MNHNS and CDR2 SASEGT. CDR3 residues: CASSPLGEGKYEQYF. The CDR3 DNA follows: TGTGCCAGCAGTCCCTTAGGCGAAGGGAAATACGAGCAGTACTTC.

This clone was seen only once. This chain's CDR3 is CASSPGSKPGELFF. In nucleotides, the CDR3 is TGTGCCAGCAGCCCAGGAAGTAAGCCCGGGGAGCTGTTTTTT. V usage is TRBV5-5 and J usage is TRBJ2-2; D remains unclear. Between the trimmed V and J ends, which lost 4 bases and 6 bases, there was a span of 13 bases. The CDR3 totals 14 residues. CDR1 and CDR2 from the germline V gene are SGHKS and YYEKEE (reference sequence).

In its sample, this clone was seen once. The CDR3 DNA reads as TGTGCCAGCAGTCTGCGACAGGGAGGCCCCTACGAGCAGTACTTC. As protein: CASSLRQGGPYEQYF. J is TRBJ2-7 and V is TRBV2, with D tentatively TRBD1 (7 bases). CDR1 and CDR2 (germline): SNHLY, FYNNEI. The CDR3 contains 15 residues. V was clipped by 5 bases and J by 2 bases, with 16 bases between them.

The rearrangement uses TRBV6-1 and TRBJ2-6; D perhaps matches TRBD1 (6 bases). The CDR3 extends over 15 amino acids. Germline lookup yields CDR1 MNHNS and CDR2 SASEGT. Deletions cut 6 bases from V and 2 bases from J, with 11 bases between. The CDR3 DNA follows: TGTGCCAGCAGCTCAGGGGTAGCTGGGGCCAACGTCCTGACTTTC. Residues: CASSSGVAGANVLTF.

V and J are TRBV2 and TRBJ1-1; D is unclear. The CDR3 totals 14 residues. V lost 0 bases, J lost 3 bases, and 8 bases lay in between. CDR1 and CDR2 (germline): SNHLY, FYNNEI. The CDR3 here is CASSEALGYTEAFF. In nucleotides, the CDR3 is TGTGCCAGCAGTGAAGCGCTTGGGTACACTGAAGCTTTCTTT.

V usage is TRBV5-8 and J usage is TRBJ2-5; D is tentatively TRBD1 or TRBD2 (6 bases each). Judging by the DNA end, TRBJ2-7 fits better; the J call may be wrong. CDR3 length: 14 amino acids. Germline V gene lookup returns CDR1 SGHTS and CDR2 YDEGEE. The CDR3 nucleotides are TGTGCCAGCAGCTTAGGGGGAGGACTCTACGAGCAGTACTTC. Encoded protein: CASSLGGGLYEQYF.

Points on this clone: The junction departs from germline at one end; a sequencing error may be responsible. This chain connects TRBV4-1 to TRBJ2-5, with D perhaps matching TRBD1 (5 bases). CDR3 length equals 15 residues. The germline CDR1 and CDR2 sequences are MGHRA and YSYEKL. The CDR3 DNA is TGTGCCAGCAGCCCTAGGGGCATTGTGAGAGAGACCCAGTACTTC. Translating it yields CASSPRGIVRETQYF.

This rearrangement joins TRBV6-1 to TRBJ2-7; TRBD1 matches at 7 bases. Germline V lookup: CDR1 MNHNS, CDR2 SASEGT. Germline trimming cut 5 bases from V and 2 bases from J; bases unmatched to any gene: 9. The CDR3 covers 15 residues. CDR3 protein: CASSQDRSRPYEQYF. The CDR3 nucleotides read TGTGCCAGCAGTCAGGACAGGTCGAGGCCCTACGAGCAGTACTTC.